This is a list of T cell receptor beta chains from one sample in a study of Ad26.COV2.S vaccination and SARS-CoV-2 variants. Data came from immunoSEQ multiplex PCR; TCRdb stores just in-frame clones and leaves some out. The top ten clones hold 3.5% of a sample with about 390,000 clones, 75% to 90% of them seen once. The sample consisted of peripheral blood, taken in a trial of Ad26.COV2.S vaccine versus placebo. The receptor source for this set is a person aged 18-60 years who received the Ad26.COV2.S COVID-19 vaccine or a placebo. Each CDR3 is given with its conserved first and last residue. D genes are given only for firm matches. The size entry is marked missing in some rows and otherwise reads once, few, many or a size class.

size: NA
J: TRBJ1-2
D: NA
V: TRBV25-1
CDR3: CASSESNLRGYTF
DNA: TGTGCCAGCAGTGAGTCGAATCTCCGGGGCTACACCTTC

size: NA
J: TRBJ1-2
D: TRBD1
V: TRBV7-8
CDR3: CASSPGTGGLYGYTF
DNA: TGTGCCAGCAGCCCCGGGACAGGGGGTCTATACGGCTACACCTTC

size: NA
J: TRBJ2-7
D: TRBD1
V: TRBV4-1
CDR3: CASSQLTGQEQYF
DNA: TGCGCCAGCAGCCAACTGACAGGGCAGGAGCAGTACTTC

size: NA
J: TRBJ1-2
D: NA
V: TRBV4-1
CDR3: CASSPGRGFYRGYTF
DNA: TGCGCCAGCAGCCCAGGCAGGGGATTCTATCGTGGCTACACCTTC

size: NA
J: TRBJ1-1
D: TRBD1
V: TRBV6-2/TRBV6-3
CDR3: CASSAHRDRGTTEAFF
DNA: TGTGCCAGCAGTGCTCACCGGGACAGGGGGACCACTGAAGCTTTCTTT

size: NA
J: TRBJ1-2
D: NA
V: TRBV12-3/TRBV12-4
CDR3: CASSFGGADGYTF
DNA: TGTGCCAGCAGTTTTGGGGGGGCGGATGGCTACACCTTC

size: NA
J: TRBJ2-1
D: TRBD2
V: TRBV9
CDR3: CASSVAGGTSGWGEQFF
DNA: TGTGCCAGCAGCGTAGCTGGTGGTACTAGCGGGTGGGGTGAGCAGTTCTTC

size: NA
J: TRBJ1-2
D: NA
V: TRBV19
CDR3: CASSIGRQLNYGYTF
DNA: TGTGCCAGTAGTATAGGCCGGCAGCTTAACTATGGCTACACCTTC

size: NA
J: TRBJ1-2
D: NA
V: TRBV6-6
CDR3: CASNPSQGDYGYTF
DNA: TGTGCCAGCAACCCTTCCCAGGGTGACTATGGCTACACCTTC

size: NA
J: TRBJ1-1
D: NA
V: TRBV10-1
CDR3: CASSEDMDNTEAFF
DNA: TGCGCCAGCAGTGAGGACATGGACAACACTGAAGCTTTCTTT

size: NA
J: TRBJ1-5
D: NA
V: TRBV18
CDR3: CASSPEVRVIPDQPQHF
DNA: TGTGCCAGCTCACCAGAAGTCAGGGTGATTCCCGATCAGCCCCAGCATTTT

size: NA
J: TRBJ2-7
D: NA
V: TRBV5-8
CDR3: CASSLEQYYEQYF
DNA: TGTGCCAGCAGCTTGGAGCAGTACTACGAGCAGTACTTC

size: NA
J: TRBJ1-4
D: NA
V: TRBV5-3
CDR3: CARSLVGRGDEKLFF
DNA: TGTGCCAGAAGCTTGGTGGGCAGGGGTGACGAAAAACTGTTTTTT

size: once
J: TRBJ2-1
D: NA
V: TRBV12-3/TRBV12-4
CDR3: CASSLPYEQFF
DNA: TGTGCCAGCAGTTTACCCTATGAGCAGTTCTTC

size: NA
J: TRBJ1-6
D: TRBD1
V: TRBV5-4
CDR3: CASSISAGQFYNSPLHF
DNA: TGTGCCAGCAGCATATCGGCGGGACAGTTCTATAATTCACCCCTCCACTTT

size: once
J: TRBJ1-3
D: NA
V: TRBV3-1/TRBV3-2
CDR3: CASSRDGSSGNTIYF
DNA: TGTGCCAGCAGCCGGGACGGCAGCTCTGGAAACACCATATATTTT

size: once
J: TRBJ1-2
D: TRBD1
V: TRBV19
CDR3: CASSMSGWGTGRIVYGYTF
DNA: TGTGCCAGTAGTATGTCAGGCTGGGGGACAGGCCGCATCGTCTATGGCTACACCTTC

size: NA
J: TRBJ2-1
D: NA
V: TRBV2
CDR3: CASSSLRGGQFF
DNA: TGTGCCAGCAGTTCCCTGCGAGGGGGGCAGTTCTTC

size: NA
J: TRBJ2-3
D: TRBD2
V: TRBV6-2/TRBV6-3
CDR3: CASSYEAGRLAATDTQYF
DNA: TGTGCCAGCAGTTATGAGGCTGGCAGGCTAGCGGCCACAGATACGCAGTATTTT

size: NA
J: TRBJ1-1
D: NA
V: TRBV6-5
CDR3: CASSYRGQKGTEAFF
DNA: TGTGCCAGCAGTTACCGCGGGCAAAAAGGGACTGAAGCTTTCTTT

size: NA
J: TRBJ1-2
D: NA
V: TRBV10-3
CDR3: CAISEPKTNYGYTF
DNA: TGTGCCATCAGTGAGCCCAAGACTAACTATGGCTACACCTTC

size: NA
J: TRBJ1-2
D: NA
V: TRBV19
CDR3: CASTPRPPGYGYTF
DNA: TGTGCCAGTACCCCCCGGCCGCCTGGCTATGGCTACACCTTC

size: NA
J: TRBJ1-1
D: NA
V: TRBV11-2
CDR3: CASSFYDTEAFF
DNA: TGTGCCAGCAGCTTTTATGACACTGAAGCTTTCTTT

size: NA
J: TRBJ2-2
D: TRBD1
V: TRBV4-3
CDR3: CASSQVYQGAGNTGELFF
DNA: TGCGCCAGCAGCCAAGTATACCAGGGGGCGGGGAACACCGGGGAGCTGTTTTTT

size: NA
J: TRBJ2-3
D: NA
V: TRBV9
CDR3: CASSPTSHRLPPDTQYF
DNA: TGTGCCAGCAGCCCTACCTCTCATAGGCTTCCCCCAGATACGCAGTATTTT

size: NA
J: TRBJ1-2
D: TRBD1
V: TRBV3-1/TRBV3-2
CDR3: CASSQDSGTGGLGYTF
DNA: TGTGCCAGCAGCCAAGATTCGGGGACAGGGGGCCTTGGCTACACCTTC

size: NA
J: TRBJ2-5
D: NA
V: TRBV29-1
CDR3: CSVGPRGLQETQYF
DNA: TGCAGCGTTGGGCCAAGGGGCCTCCAAGAGACCCAGTACTTC

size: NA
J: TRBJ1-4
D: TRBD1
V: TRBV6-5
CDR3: CASRVTRDRGEKLFF
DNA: TGTGCCAGCAGAGTAACCCGGGACAGAGGTGAAAAACTGTTTTTT

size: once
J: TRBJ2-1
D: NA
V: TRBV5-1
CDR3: CASSLGGSYNEQFF
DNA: TGCGCCAGCAGCTTGGGCGGCTCCTACAATGAGCAGTTCTTC

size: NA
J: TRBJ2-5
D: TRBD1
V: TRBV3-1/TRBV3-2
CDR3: CASRGQAKAQETQYF
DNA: TGTGCCAGCAGGGGACAGGCCAAAGCCCAAGAGACCCAGTACTTC

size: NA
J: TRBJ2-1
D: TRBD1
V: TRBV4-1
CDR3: CASSQVPTPRTGRYNEQFF
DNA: TGCGCCAGCAGCCAAGTCCCCACGCCCCGGACAGGGAGGTACAATGAGCAGTTCTTC

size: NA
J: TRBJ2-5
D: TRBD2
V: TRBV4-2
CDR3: CASSRGLASQETQYF
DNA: TGTGCCAGCAGCCGTGGACTAGCTTCCCAAGAGACCCAGTACTTC

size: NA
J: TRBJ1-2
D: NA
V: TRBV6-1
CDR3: CASSEVRGAGGYTF
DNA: TGTGCCAGCAGTGAAGTAAGGGGCGCGGGTGGCTACACCTTC

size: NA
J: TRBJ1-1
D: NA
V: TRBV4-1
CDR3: CASSQVGGPEAFF
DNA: TGCGCCAGCAGCCAAGTAGGGGGACCCGAAGCTTTCTTT

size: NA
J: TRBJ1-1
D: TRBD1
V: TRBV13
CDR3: CASSTGTESTEAFF
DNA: TGTGCCAGCAGCACCGGGACAGAGAGCACTGAAGCTTTCTTT

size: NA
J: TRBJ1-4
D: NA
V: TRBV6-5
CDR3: CASSSTATNEKLFF
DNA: TGTGCCAGCAGTTCGACAGCAACTAATGAAAAACTGTTTTTT

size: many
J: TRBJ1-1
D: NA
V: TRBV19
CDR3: CASSIRVEAFF
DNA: TGTGCCAGTAGTATACGGGTTGAAGCTTTCTTT